The following is a T cell receptor beta chain sequence with its context. The CDR3 extends over 15 amino acids. The sample originates from a study of blood T cell repertoires in COVID-19. Study-wide background: The samples span acute and convalescent COVID-19 from the United States, Italy and Spain. PBMCs, B-cell-depleted T cells, or T cells were the source of the cDNA or gDNA that made up the material.

The protocol was immunoSEQ multiplex PCR, while the TCRdb copy is restricted to in-frame clones and leaves out a portion. The data contain under 200,000 clones, 80% of them singletons. The chain uses TRBV21-1 and TRBJ2-3; the table gives TRBD2 as D, unverified against the DNA. TRBV21-1 is labeled a pseudogene. This TCR derives from a woman aged 60-75 years who had recovered from COVID-19. Sequences were obtained from PBMCs or T cells enriched from blood (not recorded which). The CDR3 loop is CASSKAEWRTDTQYF. The DNA for the CDR3 is TGTGCCAGCAGCAAAGCGGAGTGGCGCACAGATACGCAGTATTTT.